What follows are 14 T cell receptor beta chains derived from one specimen sequenced in a study of blood T cell repertoires in COVID-19. TCRdb keeps only in-frame clones here, not all; method: immunoSEQ multiplex PCR. The data hold roughly 60,000 clones, with roughly 87% observed a single time. Specimen: peripheral blood. The receptors come from a man aged 40-50 years with COVID-19, enrolled during active disease.

V and J are TRBV14 and TRBJ1-1, with 8 bases aligning to TRBD1. The CDR3 has 15 residues. CDR1 is SGHDN and CDR2 is FVKESK in the germline V gene. J gave up 0 bases and V 4 bases, and 4 bases lay outside the gene matches. CDR3 in DNA: TGTGCCAGCAGCCGCCGGACAGGGCTGAACACTGAAGCTTTCTTT. Protein sequence: CASSRRTGLNTEAFF.

Here the CDR3 DNA reads TGTGCCAGCTCACCGATCTCCGGGGGGCACACCGGGGAGCTGTTTTTT. Its protein product is CASSPISGGHTGELFF. The chain carries TRBV18 and TRBJ2-2, with D perhaps matching TRBD2 (7 bases). In germline, CDR1 is KGHSH, CDR2 LQKENI. The CDR3 contains 16 residues. Trimming removed 3 bases at V and 3 bases at J, with 14 bases between.

CDR3 residues: CASSLALGGDNEQFF. The CDR3 nucleotides are TGTGCCAGCAGCTTAGCCTTAGGGGGGGACAATGAGCAGTTCTTC. The chain uses TRBV7-9 and TRBJ2-1, with a possible D match to TRBD2 (7 bases). The CDR3 runs 15 residues. The germline CDR1 and CDR2 sequences are SEHNR and FQNEAQ (reference sequence). The V end lost 0 bases, the J end lost 5 bases, and 11 bases lay between the germline ends.

This clone has just a few counts. The chain employs TRBV19 and TRBJ2-7, with D possibly TRBD1 on 6 matching bases. The CDR3 is 14 amino acids. V was cut by 3 bases and J by 3 bases, with 12 bases left in between. From germline, CDR1 is LNHDA and CDR2 SQIVND (reference sequence). The CDR3 spells CASSIQGSGYEQYF. CDR3 DNA sequence: TGTGCCAGTAGTATCCAGGGGTCGGGCTACGAGCAGTACTTC. The full variable domain, in which reference TRBV19 and TRBJ2-7 provide the parts outside the CDR3, is DGGITQSPKYLFRKEGQNVTLSCEQNLNHDAMYWYRQDPGQGLRLIYYSQIVNDFQKGDIAEGYSVSREKKESFPLTVTSAQKNPTAFYLCASSIQGSGYEQYFGPGTRLTVT.

The genes are TRBV5-5 and TRBJ2-1, with a possible D match to TRBD1 (5 bases). The CDR3 is 15 residues long. The germline V gene has CDR1 SGHKS and CDR2 YYEKEE (reference sequence). V dropped 4 bases and J dropped 6 bases, with 17 bases sitting between them. CDR3 nucleotides: TGTGCCAGCAGCCAATACAAGGGGCTCCTCAATGAGCAGTTCTTC. Its protein product is CASSQYKGLLNEQFF.

This chain links TRBV5-8 with TRBJ2-1; 11 nucleotides align to TRBD2. V was clipped by 3 bases and J by 4 bases; unmatched bases: 6. CDR3 length equals 16 residues. CDR1 and CDR2 (germline): SGHTS, YDEGEE. The CDR3 DNA reads TGTGCCAGCAGCTGGACCGGGACTAGCGGATACAATGAGCAGTTCTTC. Translated, it gives CASSWTGTSGYNEQFF.

The chain links TRBV7-2 to TRBJ1-2; D not resolved. This CDR3 has 13 residues. Germline lookup yields CDR1 SGHTA and CDR2 FQGNSA. Trimming removed 4 bases at V and 2 bases at J, with 8 bases between. The CDR3 protein is CASSSRLNYGYTF. DNA for the CDR3: TGTGCCAGCAGCTCAAGACTAAACTATGGCTACACCTTC. Using reference TRBV7-2 and TRBJ1-2 for the parts outside the CDR3, the full variable domain is GAGVSQSPSNKVTEKGKDVELRCDPISGHTALYWYRQSLGQGLEFLIYFQGNSAPDKSGLPSDRFSAERTGGSVSTLTIQRTQQEDSAVYLCASSSRLNYGYTFGSGTRLTVV.

The chain recombines TRBV27 with TRBJ1-5; the D gene is possibly TRBD1 (6 bases). The germline V gene encodes CDR1 MNHEY and CDR2 SMNVEV (reference sequence). This CDR3 is 13 amino acids long. Trimming took 9 bases from V and 6 from J, leaving 15 bases between them. The CDR3 region has the DNA TGTGCCAGAGGGACAAATCCTACTCAGCCCCAGCATTTT. It translates to CARGTNPTQPQHF.

This clone has a single count. The chain combines TRBV10-3 with TRBJ2-5, with 8 bases fitting TRBD2. Germline CDR1 is ENHRY and CDR2 is SYGVKD. V gave up 3 bases and J gave up 4 bases; unmatched junction bases: 13. The CDR3 totals 17 residues. The CDR3 protein is CAISDPGGTTSRETQYF. The CDR3 nucleotides read TGTGCCATCAGTGATCCGGGGGGGACTACCTCCCGAGAGACCCAGTACTTC.

J is TRBJ1-5 and V is TRBV30, with D unclear. The V gene's germline CDR1 is GTSNPN and CDR2 SVGIG (reference sequence). V was cut by 1 base and J by 4 bases, with 8 bases left in between. This CDR3 contains 13 residues. The CDR3 is CAWSGSGNQPQHF. The CDR3 DNA reads TGTGCCTGGAGTGGTTCCGGGAATCAGCCCCAGCATTTT.

This clone was detected only a few times. The chain is built from TRBV6-2 or TRBV6-3 and TRBJ1-5, with 10 nucleotides matching TRBD1. The CDR3 is 18 amino acids. Per germline, CDR1 MNHEY and CDR2 SVGEGT. V dropped 1 base and J dropped 1; count of bases not matched to a gene: 7. The CDR3 sequence: CASSYFGQGVLSNQPQHF. CDR3 in DNA: TGTGCCAGCAGTTACTTCGGACAGGGGGTCTTGAGCAATCAGCCCCAGCATTTT.

This clone has just one count. The rearrangement uses TRBV6-1 and TRBJ1-5; 7 positions match TRBD1. The CDR3 has 18 residues. Germline V gene data show CDR1 as MNHNS and CDR2 as SASEGT. The V and J ends lost 4 bases and 0 bases, in that order; junction bases with no gene match: 12. The CDR3 sequence is CASSGWTWGQHSNQPQHF. CDR3 DNA: TGTGCCAGCAGTGGGTGGACATGGGGACAGCATAGCAATCAGCCCCAGCATTTT.

The rearrangement uses TRBV28 and TRBJ2-1, with D possibly matching TRBD2 (5 bases). Germline-derived CDR1 and CDR2 are MDHEN and SYDVKM. CDR3 length: 15 amino acids. V was trimmed by 6 bases and J by 9 bases, leaving 21 bases between them. This CDR3 reads CASSRVMGFSGEQFF. The CDR3 DNA reads TGTGCCAGCAGCCGGGTTATGGGGTTCAGCGGTGAGCAGTTCTTC.

This chain joins TRBV5-8 and TRBJ1-5, with TRBD1 matching 10 bases. Germline trimming cut 4 bases from V and 3 bases from J; bases unmatched to any gene: 10. Germline CDR1 reads SGHTS; CDR2 reads YDEGEE. This CDR3 spans 17 amino acids. CDR3 sequence: CASSGLTGGEANQPQHF. The CDR3 nucleotides read TGTGCCAGCAGCGGGCTGACAGGGGGCGAAGCCAATCAGCCCCAGCATTTT.